Listed below are T cell receptor beta chains from one sample, sequenced in a study of graft-versus-host responses after intestinal transplantation. TCRdb's table, derived via immunoSEQ multiplex PCR, lists solely in-frame clones and lacks some. Altogether tens of thousands of clones are present, around 94% being singletons, with the ten largest covering approximately 0.77%. This material consisted of PBMCs, taken 66 days after intestinal transplant. Receptor source: a human patient who received an intestinal transplant, so some T cells may come from the graft donor. Each CDR3 is given with its conserved first and last residue. Fields, in order: J gene, V gene, D gene, clone size, CDR3 DNA, CDR3 protein. A D gene is named only where the DNA matches it firmly. A row's size may be missing; if present it is once, few, many or a size class.

TRBJ2-2 | TRBV5-6 | . | . | TGTGCCAGCAGCTTGGCCGGGGAGCTGTTTTTT | CASSLAGELFF
TRBJ2-7 | TRBV10-2 | . | . | TGCGCCAGCAGCCCCTTGGCCTACGAGCAGTACTTC | CASSPLAYEQYF
TRBJ2-1 | TRBV19 | . | . | TGTGCCAGTAGTATTTCTAACAATGAGCAGTTCTTC | CASSISNNEQFF
TRBJ2-3 | TRBV4-1 | . | . | TGCGCCAGCAGCCAAGAGGGCCAGATTTACTACCCAGATACGCAGTATTTT | CASSQEGQIYYPDTQYF
TRBJ1-2 | TRBV7-9 | . | once | TGTGCCAGCAGCTTTCTTCCCCAGGGTCGAGGCTACACCTTC | CASSFLPQGRGYTF
TRBJ2-1 | TRBV29-1 | TRBD1 | . | TGCAGCGTTGAGACAGGGGGGGGCAATGAGCAGTTCTTC | CSVETGGGNEQFF
TRBJ2-3 | TRBV27 | . | . | TGTGCCAGCAATCTGCTCGGACTCACCACAGATACGCAGTATTTT | CASNLLGLTTDTQYF
TRBJ2-7 | TRBV12-2 | . | . | TGTGCAAGTCGCTTAGCAGCGGGAGTGAGTTACGAGCAGTACTTC | CASRLAAGVSYEQYF
TRBJ2-3 | TRBV6-6 | . | . | TGTGCCAGCAGTTACACGCCGGCTAGCACAGATACGCAGTATTTT | CASSYTPASTDTQYF
TRBJ1-1 | TRBV5-6 | . | . | TGTGCCAGCAGCTTGTTTGGGGGCCATAGCACTGAAGCTTTCTTT | CASSLFGGHSTEAFF
TRBJ2-7 | TRBV4-1 | . | . | TGCGCCAGCAGCCAAGATCGGACGGACCCTAGCGAGCAGTACTTC | CASSQDRTDPSEQYF
TRBJ1-1 | TRBV11-2 | . | . | TGTGCCAGCAGCTTACTGAACACTGAAGCTTTCTTT | CASSLLNTEAFF
TRBJ2-7 | TRBV19 | . | . | TGTGCCAGTAGTATTGTCAGGGGCTCCTACGAGCAGTACTTC | CASSIVRGSYEQYF
TRBJ2-1 | TRBV5-1 | TRBD2 | . | TGCGCCAGCAGCTTGGGCCCCCCCAGCGGGGGGTACAATGAGCAGTTCTTC | CASSLGPPSGGYNEQFF
TRBJ2-1 | TRBV4-1 | TRBD2 | once | TGCGCCAGCAGCCCCACAAGAACAGCACTAGCGGGGCATGAGCAGTTCTTC | CASSPTRTALAGHEQFF
TRBJ1-5 | TRBV28 | TRBD1 | . | TGTGCCAGCAGTCACAGGGGTGTTGGGCAGCCCCAGCATTTT | CASSHRGVGQPQHF
TRBJ1-1 | TRBV9 | . | . | TGTGCCAGCAGCCCAGGAAGCACTGAAGCTTTCTTT | CASSPGSTEAFF
TRBJ2-6 | TRBV4-3 | . | . | TGCGCCAGCAGCCAAGATATCGGGTCTGGGGCCAACGTCCTGACTTTC | CASSQDIGSGANVLTF
TRBJ1-4 | TRBV6-6 | TRBD1 | . | TGTGCCAGCAGTTACCGGACAGGATCTAATGAAAAACTGTTTTTT | CASSYRTGSNEKLFF
TRBJ1-4 | TRBV6-5 | TRBD1 | . | TGTGCCAGCAGTTACTCGGGACAGGGAGGTGAAAAACTGTTTTTT | CASSYSGQGGEKLFF
TRBJ1-1 | TRBV7-9 | . | . | TGTGCCAGCAGCGCAGGAACTGAAGCTTTCTTT | CASSAGTEAFF
TRBJ2-7 | TRBV29-1 | TRBD1 | . | TGCAGCGTTGAAGGAACCCCGGGACAGCTAGTCGACGAGCAGTACTTC | CSVEGTPGQLVDEQYF